Included here is one T cell receptor beta chain sequence, with context. The data are from a study of technical replicates of blood from a handful of donors. Profiled with immunoSEQ multiplex PCR; TCRdb holds only in-frame clones, not every one. The sample holds around 80,000 clones, 95% to 98% seen once. Material for sequencing was T cells isolated from PBMCs. The clonotype originates from a human donor in good health.

The CDR3: CASSPTVGAVTIYF. The CDR3 bases are TGTGCCAGCAGCCCGACAGTAGGGGCCGTGACCATATATTTT. The chain joins TRBV5-5 to TRBJ1-3; the D gene is possibly TRBD1 (5 bases). CDR1 is SGHKS and CDR2 is YYEKEE in the germline V gene (reference sequence). The CDR3 is made up of 14 amino acids. V shed 4 bases and J shed 10 bases, with 18 bases lying between them.